This T cell receptor (beta chain) stems from a study of blood T cell repertoires in COVID-19. Sequencing was performed with immunoSEQ multiplex PCR; in TCRdb, only in-frame clones are kept and a portion is missing. The top ten clones hold 0.7% to 0.85% of a sample with around 110,000 clones, over 80% of them seen once. There are 13 residues in the CDR3. The germline V gene encodes CDR1 LNHDA and CDR2 SQIVND (reference sequence). V lost 3 bases to trimming and J lost 5 bases, with 7 bases between them. The sample taken for sequencing was peripheral blood. The chain combines TRBV19 with TRBJ1-4; no reliable D call. The TCR comes from a woman aged 70-85 years with acute or convalescent COVID-19. CDR3 region: CASSIRRNEKLFF. The CDR3 nucleotides are TGTGCCAGTAGTATTCGTCGGAATGAAAAACTGTTTTTT.